Presented here are 3 T cell receptor beta chains from one specimen sequenced in a study of T-cell reconstitution after alpha-beta-depleted transplantation in children. As it was prepared, the TCRbeta library received unique molecular identifiers. TCRdb redid the calling of the PCR reads with MiXCR, one entry per CDR3 protein. The sample includes 240,000 or so distinct CDR3 sequences, roughly 8.2% of them seen just once. Specimen: PBMCs, mostly from graft donor cells, collected 180 days after TCRalphabeta/CD19-depleted stem cell transplant. Receptors were obtained from a male patient younger than 18 who had a stem cell transplant for acute lymphoblastic leukemia, so the T cells may come from the graft donor.

This clonotype was picked up many times. The rearrangement joins TRBV5-1 to TRBJ1-2, with a possible D match to TRBD1 (5 bases). Looked up from germline, CDR1 is SGHRS and CDR2 is YFSETQ. V lost 0 bases and J lost 4, with 22 bases in between. The CDR3 has 18 amino acids. CDR3 coding DNA: TGCGCCAGCAGCTTGGCCTCATCAGACAGAAAAACATTCTATGGCTACACCTTC. Its protein product is CASSLASSDRKTFYGYTF. The full variable domain, its missing parts supplied by reference TRBV5-1 and TRBJ1-2, is KAGVTQTPRYLIKTRGQQVTLSCSPISGHRSVSWYQQTPGQGLQFLFEYFSETQRNKGNFPGRFSGRQFSNSRSEMNVSTLELGDSALYLCASSLASSDRKTFYGYTFGSGTRLTVV.

This clonotype showed up many times. The rearrangement links TRBV2 to TRBJ2-3, with 9 nucleotides matching TRBD1. V was pared by 5 bases and J by 4 bases, with 7 bases of the junction left unmatched. The CDR3 covers 15 residues. CDR1 and CDR2 from the germline V gene are SNHLY and FYNNEI. In DNA form, the CDR3 reads TGTGCCAGCAGTCGTAACAGGGGGCGGCCAGATACGCAGTATTTT. The encoded protein is CASSRNRGRPDTQYF.

This clonotype was counted many times. This chain uses TRBV6-5 with TRBJ2-2, with D possibly matching TRBD1 (6 bases). V lost 2 bases and J 6 bases, leaving 16 bases between the germline ends. CDR1 is MNHEY and CDR2 is SVGAGI in the germline V gene. The CDR3 is 16 amino acids. The CDR3 DNA is TGTGCCAGCAGTTACGTGGGGACATCCGGCTCCGGGGAGCTGTTTTTT. Amino acids: CASSYVGTSGSGELFF.